What follows are 21 T cell receptor beta chains derived from one specimen sequenced in a study of beta chain features in type 1 diabetes. The entirety of the isolated RNA underwent reverse transcription, so expressed TCRB transcripts were sequenced. Some clones are missing from TCRdb's copy, which holds only in-frame ones; the method was immunoSEQ multiplex PCR. The sample yields under 800,000 clones, about 16% seen once. Sequencing input: naive CD4+ T cells from blood. These receptors all come from a man aged 18 to 29 in good health.

On this clone itself: Other DNA sequences in this sample translate to the same CDR3. The gene calls are TRBV6-5 and TRBJ1-3, with a weak D call TRBD1 (5 bases). CDR3 size: 15 residues. V was trimmed by 2 bases and J by 4 bases, leaving 12 bases between them. Germline CDR1 reads MNHEY; CDR2 reads SVGAGI. Here the CDR3 DNA reads TGTGCCAGCAGTTACAGAGGGACGGCGGGAAACACCATATATTTT. Its protein is CASSYRGTAGNTIYF.

The rearrangement joins TRBV6-5 to TRBJ1-3, with a tentative D call TRBD1 (6 bases). Looked up from germline, CDR1 is MNHEY and CDR2 is SVGAGI. Trimming removed 2 bases at V and 0 bases at J, with 11 bases between. The CDR3 has 16 residues. The CDR3 protein is CASSYGGGYSGNTIYF. The DNA for the CDR3 is TGTGCCAGCAGTTACGGAGGGGGATACTCTGGAAACACCATATATTTT.

The chain carries TRBV20-1 and TRBJ1-2; D uncertain. V shed 5 bases and J shed 10 bases, with 8 bases lying between them. Germline V gene sequence: CDR1 DFQATT, CDR2 SNEGSKA (reference sequence). This CDR3 spans 9 amino acids. The CDR3 sequence is CSAGIPYTF. Written as DNA, the CDR3 is TGCAGTGCTGGGATCCCCTACACCTTC.

The CDR3 here is CASSQDLLGADTQYF. CDR3 coding DNA: TGTGCCAGCAGCCAAGATCTACTAGGGGCAGATACGCAGTATTTT. The V and J genes are TRBV4-2 and TRBJ2-3; the D call may be TRBD1 or TRBD2 (5 bases each). V was trimmed by 0 bases and J by 4 bases, leaving 11 bases between them. This CDR3 has 15 amino acids. Germline lookup yields CDR1 LGHNA and CDR2 YNFKEQ.

In this sample, this clone turned up a few times. V usage is TRBV28 and J usage is TRBJ1-4; D is possibly TRBD1 (5 bases). Germline values: CDR1 MDHEN, CDR2 SYDVKM. CDR3 size: 15 residues. Trimming stripped 7 bases from V and 8 bases from J, with 20 bases between. CDR3 sequence (DNA): TGTGCCAGCACCGTCGGGACCCCTAGGGGCGAAAAACTGTTTTTT. Residues: CASTVGTPRGEKLFF.

As regards this clone: This sample also contains other DNA sequences that code for the same CDR3. V usage is TRBV6-1 and J usage is TRBJ1-2; D unresolved. This CDR3 region has 13 residues. V was trimmed by 2 bases and J by 4 bases, leaving 8 bases between them. Germline loops: CDR1 MNHNS, CDR2 SASEGT. The CDR3 is CASSELGSYGYTF. The CDR3 nucleotides read TGTGCCAGCAGTGAACTGGGAAGCTATGGCTACACCTTC.

The chain is built from TRBV25-1 and TRBJ2-5; 7 bases are shared with TRBD1. CDR3 size: 14 residues. CDR1 is MGHDK, CDR2 SYGVNS, per germline. V was pared by 6 bases and J by 5 bases, with 9 bases of the junction left unmatched. CDR3 coding DNA: TGTGCCAGCAGACTCTTACAGGGGATGGAGACCCAGTACTTC. Translated, it gives CASRLLQGMETQYF.

CDR3 protein: CASSPPGGQPNEQFF. As DNA, the CDR3 is TGTGCCAGCTCACCACCGGGGGGACAGCCTAATGAGCAGTTCTTC. The chain links TRBV18 to TRBJ2-1, with D possibly being TRBD1 (7 bases). Germline V lookup: CDR1 KGHSH, CDR2 LQKENI. V lost 0 bases and J lost 7, with 13 bases in between. This CDR3 comprises 15 residues.

This rearrangement joins TRBV23-1 to TRBJ2-7, with 9 bases matching TRBD1. TRBV23-1 has ORF status, its function being uncertain. The ends lost 6 bases at V and 1 base at J; junction bases unmatched: 10. CDR3 length: 16 residues. CDR3 sequence: CASSPIGQGRSYEQYF. CDR3 DNA sequence: TGCGCCAGCAGCCCCATCGGACAGGGGCGATCCTACGAGCAGTACTTC.

J is TRBJ2-7 and V is TRBV15; possibly TRBD1 for D (5 bases). The length of the CDR3 is 14 residues. The germline V gene encodes CDR1 LNHNV and CDR2 YYDKDF (reference sequence). Deletions cut 2 bases from V and 5 bases from J, with 13 bases between. CDR3 nucleotide sequence: TGTGCCACCAGCAGACAGGGCGGATTGCACGAGCAGTACTTC. Protein: CATSRQGGLHEQYF.

In the case of this clone: The same CDR3 can be traced to other DNA sequences in this sample. This chain joins TRBV29-1 and TRBJ1-1, with 9 bases lining up with TRBD1. Trimming took 5 bases from V and 5 from J; bases not matched to a gene: 3. The CDR3 totals 12 residues. Germline lookup yields CDR1 SQVTM and CDR2 ANQGSEA. CDR3 protein: CSVHRGLTEAFF. CDR3 in DNA: TGCAGCGTTCACAGGGGGCTAACTGAAGCTTTCTTT.

The chain employs TRBV9 and TRBJ1-1; no definite D call. Deletions cut 4 bases from V and 5 bases from J, with 15 bases between. The CDR3 sequence is 14 residues long. Germline-derived CDR1 and CDR2 are SGDLS and YYNGEE. The CDR3 region is CASSRSKGLTEAFF. The DNA of the CDR3 is TGTGCCAGCAGCCGTTCTAAAGGGCTGACTGAAGCTTTCTTT.

This clone was seen only a few times. The genes are TRBV14 and TRBJ1-2; weak D call: TRBD1 (6 bases). Trimming took 2 bases from V and 6 from J, leaving 13 bases between them. The CDR3 runs 14 residues. Germline values: CDR1 SGHDN, CDR2 FVKESK. CDR3 in amino acids: CASSQLTGQNGYTF. As DNA, the CDR3 is TGTGCCAGCAGCCAACTGACAGGCCAGAATGGCTACACCTTC.

The chain combines TRBV10-3 with TRBJ1-1; D is ambiguous. Germline CDR1 and CDR2: ENHRY and SYGVKD. CDR3 length: 9 amino acids. Trimming removed 8 bases from V and 8 bases from J, with 6 bases in between. CDR3 sequence: CAIWLEAFF. DNA for the CDR3: TGTGCCATCTGGCTGGAAGCTTTCTTT.

With regard to this clone: One end of the junction is discordant with germline, which a read error may explain. In DNA, the CDR3 is TGTGCTAGCAGCTCCGACAGGGGTGGGGAGACCCAGTACTTC. Its protein product is CASSSDRGGETQYF. The chain links TRBV7-7 to TRBJ2-5, with 8 bases that match TRBD1. The CDR3 loop spans 14 amino acids. Germline CDR1 reads SSHAT; CDR2 reads FNYEAQ (reference sequence).

This rearrangement joins TRBV25-1 to TRBJ2-3; the match to TRBD2 covers 10 bases. The CDR3 covers 15 residues. Germline lookup yields CDR1 MGHDK and CDR2 SYGVNS. The junction had 8 bases not matched to a gene; V was cut back by 6 bases and J by 5 bases. CDR3 residues: CASSGLAETGDTQYF. In DNA, the CDR3 is TGTGCCAGCAGCGGACTAGCGGAGACGGGAGATACGCAGTATTTT.

The V and J genes are TRBV30 and TRBJ1-6; D possibly corresponds to TRBD1 (5 bases). Germline V CDR1 and CDR2: GTSNPN, SVGIG (reference sequence). V lost 0 bases and J lost 7, with 10 bases in between. There are 14 residues in the CDR3. The CDR3 coding sequence is TGTGCCTGGAGTGTACTAGGGGCGAATTCACCCCTCCACTTT. It translates to CAWSVLGANSPLHF.

The chain carries TRBV4-3 and TRBJ2-5; perhaps D is TRBD1 or TRBD2 (6 bases each). The V gene's germline CDR1 is LGHNA and CDR2 YSLEER. CDR3 length: 15 amino acids. Trimming pared 5 bases from V and 4 bases from J, leaving 17 bases between. CDR3 residues: CASSIKTGAVETQYF. CDR3 nucleotides: TGCGCCAGCAGCATTAAGACGGGGGCGGTAGAGACCCAGTACTTC.

The gene calls are TRBV7-9 and TRBJ2-7; no clear D. This CDR3 spans 12 amino acids. Germline V gives CDR1 SEHNR, CDR2 FQNEAQ (reference sequence). V was shortened by 5 bases and J by 5 bases, with 10 bases between the two germline ends. CDR3: CASSPSSNEQYF. The CDR3 bases are TGTGCCAGCAGCCCAAGTAGCAACGAGCAGTACTTC.

The V gene is TRBV27, the J gene TRBJ2-3; D not resolved. The CDR3 loop spans 15 amino acids. CDR1 and CDR2 (germline): MNHEY, SMNVEV (reference sequence). The ends were cut back, 8 bases at V and 2 bases at J, with 17 bases in the middle. The CDR3 DNA sequence: TGTGCCAGCCGGAGCGCTCCGAAACTCACAGATACGCAGTATTTT. It translates to CASRSAPKLTDTQYF.

The genes are TRBV14 and TRBJ2-1; 8 bases align to TRBD2. Trimming removed 5 bases from V and 8 bases from J; junction bases left unmatched: 11. Germline V gives CDR1 SGHDN, CDR2 FVKESK. The CDR3 is 15 residues long. The CDR3 loop reads CASSNKAGVIHEQFF. CDR3 DNA: TGTGCCAGCAGCAACAAAGCGGGAGTGATCCATGAGCAGTTCTTC.